Included here is one T cell receptor (beta chain) sequence, with context. What it binds is not known. This sample stems from a study of T cell responses to AZD1222 COVID-19 vaccine. Clones were sequenced by immunoSEQ multiplex PCR, and TCRdb holds only the in-frame ones, with some missing. The sample records 150,000 to 200,000 clones, approximately 91% being singletons. With 4 bases removed from V and 0 bases from J, the gap between germline ends came to 11 bases. CDR1 is SGHNT and CDR2 is YYREEE in the germline V gene (reference sequence). The CDR3 loop spans 14 amino acids. Findings and caveats of the study: Donors in the cohort were predominantly white British and more often female, and clonal diversity was possibly underestimated. CD4 TCRs linked to vaccination spanned spike, dominating at 160-218 and 743-854.

The chain joins TRBV5-4 to TRBJ2-7; D gene ambiguous. The sequence was collected from an adult in good health. The starting material was peripheral blood, obtained on day 0 of AZD1222 vaccination. This CDR3 is CASSLPGLSYEQYF. CDR3 sequence (DNA): TGTGCCAGCAGCCTTCCAGGCCTCTCCTACGAGCAGTACTTC.